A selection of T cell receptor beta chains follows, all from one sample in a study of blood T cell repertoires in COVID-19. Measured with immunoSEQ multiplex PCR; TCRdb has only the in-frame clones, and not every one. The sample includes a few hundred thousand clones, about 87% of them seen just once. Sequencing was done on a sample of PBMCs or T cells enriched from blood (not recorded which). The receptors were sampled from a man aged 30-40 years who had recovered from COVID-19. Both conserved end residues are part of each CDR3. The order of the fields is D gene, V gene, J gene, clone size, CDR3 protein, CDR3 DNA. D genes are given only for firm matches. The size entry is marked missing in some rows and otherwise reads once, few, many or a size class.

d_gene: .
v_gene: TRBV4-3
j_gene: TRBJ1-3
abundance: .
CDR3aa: CASSQDPPSGSGNTIYF
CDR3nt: TGCGCCAGCAGCCAAGATCCCCCTTCAGGGTCTGGAAACACCATATATTTT

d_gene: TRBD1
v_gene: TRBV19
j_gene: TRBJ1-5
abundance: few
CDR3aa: CASSSQGLINQPQHF
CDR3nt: TGTGCCAGTAGTTCACAGGGGTTGATCAATCAGCCCCAGCATTTT

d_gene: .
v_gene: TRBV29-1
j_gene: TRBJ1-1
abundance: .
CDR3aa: CSGGANTEAFF
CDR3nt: TGCAGCGGGGGGGCGAACACTGAAGCTTTCTTT

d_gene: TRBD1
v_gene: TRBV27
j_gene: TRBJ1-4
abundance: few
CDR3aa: CASSQQGASEKLFF
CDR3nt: TGTGCCAGCAGTCAACAGGGGGCAAGTGAAAAACTGTTTTTT

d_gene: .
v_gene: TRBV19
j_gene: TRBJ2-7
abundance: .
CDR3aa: CASSIVGVTYEQYF
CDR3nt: TGTGCCAGTAGTATAGTAGGGGTAACCTACGAGCAGTACTTC

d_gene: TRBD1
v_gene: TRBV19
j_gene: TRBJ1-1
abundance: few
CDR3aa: CASSGTARGKAFF
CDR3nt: TGTGCCAGTTCGGGGACAGCCCGAGGGAAAGCTTTCTTT

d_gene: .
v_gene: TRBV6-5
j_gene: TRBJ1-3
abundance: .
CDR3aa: CASSYSEGLGNTIYF
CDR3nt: TGTGCCAGCAGTTACTCGGAGGGGCTTGGAAACACCATATATTTT

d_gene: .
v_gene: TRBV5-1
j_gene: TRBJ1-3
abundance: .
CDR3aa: CASSLGQGNGNTIYF
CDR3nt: TGCGCCAGCAGCTTGGGGCAGGGTAATGGAAACACCATATATTTT

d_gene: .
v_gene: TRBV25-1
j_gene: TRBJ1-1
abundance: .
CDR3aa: CASSLVTTEAFF
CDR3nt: TGTGCCAGCAGCTTAGTCACCACTGAAGCTTTCTTT

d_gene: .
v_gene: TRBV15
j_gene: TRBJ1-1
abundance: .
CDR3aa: CATSRGGWLRAFF
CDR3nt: TGTGCCACCTCGAGGGGAGGGTGGCTGAGGGCTTTCTTT

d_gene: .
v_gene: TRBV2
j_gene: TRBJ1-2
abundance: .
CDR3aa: CASRVGADYGYTF
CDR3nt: TGTGCCAGCAGAGTGGGGGCGGACTATGGCTACACCTTC

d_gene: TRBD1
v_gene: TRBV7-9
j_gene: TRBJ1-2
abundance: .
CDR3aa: CASSGQGGLETGGYTF
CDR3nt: TGTGCCAGCAGCGGACAGGGTGGTTTAGAAACGGGTGGCTACACCTTC

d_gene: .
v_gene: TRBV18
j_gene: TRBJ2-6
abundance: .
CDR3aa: CASSPRGSGANVLTF
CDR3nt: TGTGCCAGCTCACCACGAGGATCTGGGGCCAACGTCCTGACTTTC

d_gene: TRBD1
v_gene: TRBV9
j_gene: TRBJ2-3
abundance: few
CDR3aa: CASSTGTGITDTQYF
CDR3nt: TGTGCCAGCAGTACCGGGACAGGGATCACAGATACGCAGTATTTT

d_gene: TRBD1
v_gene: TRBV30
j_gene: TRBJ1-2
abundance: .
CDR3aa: CAWAKGQGPYGYTF
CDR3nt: TGTGCCTGGGCTAAGGGACAGGGACCCTATGGCTACACCTTC

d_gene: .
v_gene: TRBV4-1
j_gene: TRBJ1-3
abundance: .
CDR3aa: CASSQDWLRLVNTIYF
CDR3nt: TGCGCCAGCAGCCAAGATTGGTTGAGGCTCGTAAACACCATATATTTT

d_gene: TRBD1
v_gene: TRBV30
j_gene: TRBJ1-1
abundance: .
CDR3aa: CAWSPTTGRDTEAFF
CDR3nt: TGTGCCTGGAGCCCTACGACAGGGCGGGACACTGAAGCTTTCTTT

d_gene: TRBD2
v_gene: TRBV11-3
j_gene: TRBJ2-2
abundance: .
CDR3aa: CASPPPGGATGELFF
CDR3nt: TGTGCCAGCCCCCCGCCCGGGGGGGCTACCGGGGAGCTGTTTTTT

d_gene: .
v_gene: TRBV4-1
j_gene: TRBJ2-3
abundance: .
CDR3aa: CASSRFQPGLSTDTQYF
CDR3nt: TGCGCCAGCAGCCGGTTTCAGCCGGGACTTTCCACAGATACGCAGTATTTT

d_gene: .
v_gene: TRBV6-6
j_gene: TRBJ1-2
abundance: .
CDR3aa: CASSYRGGYTF
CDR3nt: TGTGCCAGCAGTTACAGGGGAGGCTACACCTTC

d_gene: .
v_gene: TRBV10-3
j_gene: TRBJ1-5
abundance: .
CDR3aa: CAISSVRGSESNQPQHF
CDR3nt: TGTGCCATCAGTTCCGTTAGAGGGTCGGAAAGCAATCAGCCCCAGCATTTT

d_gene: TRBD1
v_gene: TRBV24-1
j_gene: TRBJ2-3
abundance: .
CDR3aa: CATSEAGQGSTDTQYF
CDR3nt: TGTGCCACCAGTGAAGCAGGACAGGGGAGCACAGATACGCAGTATTTT

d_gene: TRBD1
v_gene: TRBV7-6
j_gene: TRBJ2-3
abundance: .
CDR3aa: CASSWRETGGVDTQYF
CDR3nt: TGTGCCAGCAGCTGGCGGGAGACAGGGGGCGTAGATACGCAGTATTTT